Included here is one T cell receptor beta chain sequence, with context. Its antigen is as yet unknown. Deletions cut 7 bases from V and 2 bases from J, with 16 bases between. Looked up from germline, CDR1 is DFQATT and CDR2 is SNEGSKA (reference sequence). This CDR3 region has 14 residues. TCRdb independently ran MiXCR on the 5' RACE reads; one entry per CDR3 protein. In the table there are about 660,000 distinct CDR3 sequences, about 9.4% of which are singletons. The sample originates from a study of identical twins. The study's findings and limits: Cross-sectional statistical analysis, not tracking of the same donors, underpinned the conclusions.

The sample also formed part of further work on yellow fever vaccine responses in identical twins.

Sequencing was done on a sample of PBMCs. The clonotype originates from a woman younger than 30 in good health. This chain joins TRBV20-1 and TRBJ2-3; D gene unclear. This CDR3 is CSVLLRTPTDTQYF. The CDR3 nucleotides read TGCAGTGTCCTACTCCGGACCCCCACAGATACGCAGTATTTT.